Below, one TCR beta chain is given with its context. This CDR3 region has 17 residues. Germline V CDR1 and CDR2: MDHEN, SYDVKM. Unmatched junction bases numbered 18, after V lost 8 bases and J lost 7 bases. The sample is drawn from a study of blood T cell dynamics during melanoma immunotherapy. The time point: week 3, after first cycle of checkpoint inhibitor. The table came from immunoSEQ multiplex PCR; TCRdb's copy has only in-frame clones and leaves some out. The data show approximately 20,000 clones, 70% to 90% seen once. The clonotype was recovered from a human donor with melanoma. The chain is built from TRBV28 and TRBJ2-5, with 11 nucleotides matching TRBD2. The specimen was blood, collected from a patient treated with checkpoint blockade. CDR3: CASGTKLGLAVVGTQYF. The CDR3 bases are TGTGCCAGCGGGACCAAATTGGGACTAGCGGTCGTGGGGACCCAGTACTTC.